The present T cell receptor (beta chain) was sequenced within a study of cytomegalovirus exposure and HLA in healthy donors. General study points: Immune exposure information available was restricted to CMV serostatus. More than 150 TCR beta chains were listed as cytomegalovirus-associated.

Regarding this clone: What it binds is unknown.

The PCR contained 60 Vbeta and 13 Jbeta primers. The data were produced by immunoSEQ multiplex PCR, yet TCRdb's version contains in-frame clones alone and is incomplete. The table has over 65,000 clones, roughly 80% seen once. The clonotype was recovered from a woman in her 30s in good health and CMV-seronegative. The source material was PBMCs.

CDR3 DNA: TGTGCCATCAGTGCGACAGGGGGGCGGGAGACCCAGTACTTC. Amino acid sequence: CAISATGGRETQYF. The chain recombines TRBV10-3 with TRBJ2-5, with TRBD1 identical over 9 bases. The CDR3 is made up of 14 amino acids. The junction had 5 bases not matched to a gene; V was cut back by 4 bases and J by 5 bases. The germline V gene encodes CDR1 ENHRY and CDR2 SYGVKD.